The source of this T cell receptor beta chain is a study of a mutant IDH1 vaccine in newly diagnosed glioma. Overall study context: Of the patients given treatment, roughly 62% were male and 37.5% were female, and a mean age of around 38 years was recorded. Antecedent treatment encompassed radiotherapy, temozolomide, or their combination; the majority received both.

Noted time point: week 35, safety follow-up. All doses held 300 ug of mutant IDH1 20-mer peptide, with topical imiquimod. Those who donated had recent WHO grade 3 or 4 IDH1-mutant, ATRX-lost astrocytomas. Method: immunoSEQ multiplex PCR; TCRdb's copy keeps in-frame clones and lacks some. Of some 48,000 clones in the sample, about 82% are singletons; the top ten hold over 9%. Whole-study results and caveats: Vaccination elicited immune responses in around 92% of patients.

This clone was detected once. Its antigen is as yet unknown. Germline CDR1 and CDR2: MNHNY and SVGAGI (reference sequence). V was pared by 5 bases and J by 7 bases, with 8 bases of the junction left unmatched. This CDR3 is 16 amino acids long. Sample: PBMCs, taken from a glioma patient whose treatment included an IDH1 peptide vaccine. V usage is TRBV6-6 and J usage is TRBJ2-1, with 13 bases aligning to TRBD2. The receptor comes from a middle-aged man with glioma. The CDR3 loop reads CASSGTSGTRWNEQFF. In DNA, the CDR3 is TGTGCCAGCAGTGGGACTAGCGGGACCCGTTGGAATGAGCAGTTCTTC.